The 5 T cell receptor beta chains below come from one sample, sequenced in a study of T cells in Graves' hyperthyroidism and ophthalmopathy. RNA transcripts were the template for amplifying TCR beta CDR3 regions. The TCR CDR3 was amplified in a first-round RT-PCR using the HTBI primer set. TCRdb ran MiXCR on the multiplex PCR reads and lists one entry per CDR3 protein. Of hundreds of thousands of distinct CDR3 sequences in the sample, 13% are singletons; the top ten hold around 9.2%. Source material: blood. All receptors derive from a woman aged 18-29 years with Graves' hyperthyroidism.

This clonotype was recorded many times. This chain uses TRBV2 with TRBJ2-3; D gene uncertain. Germline CDR1 is SNHLY and CDR2 is FYNNEI. V shed 1 base and J shed 1 base, with 12 bases lying between them. The CDR3 has 16 amino acids. The CDR3 here is CASSEVGPFGTDTQYF. The CDR3 DNA reads TGTGCCAGCAGTGAAGTGGGCCCCTTCGGCACAGATACGCAGTATTTT.

This rearrangement joins TRBV18 to TRBJ2-1, with a tentative D call TRBD1 (6 bases). V dropped 6 bases and J dropped 1 base, with 22 bases sitting between them. The germline CDR1 and CDR2 sequences are KGHSH and LQKENI. This CDR3 has 18 amino acids. This chain's CDR3 is CASSRIETGVYSYNEQFF. In nucleotides, the CDR3 is TGTGCCAGCTCCCGGATTGAGACAGGCGTTTATTCCTACAATGAGCAGTTCTTC.

The chain couples TRBV12-3 or TRBV12-4 to TRBJ2-2, with 10 bases lining up with TRBD2. The V and J ends lost 5 bases and 5 bases, in that order; junction bases with no gene match: 8. This CDR3 is 16 amino acids long. The CDR3 protein is CASSHRSGGITGELFF. The CDR3, as DNA: TGTGCCAGCAGTCACCGTAGCGGGGGGATTACCGGGGAGCTGTTTTTT.

A note on this clonotype: Just one base apart from a much larger clone, this may be a read error. This likely comes from a read error, as the CDR3 has no conserved phenylalanine or tryptophan at its end. The chain combines TRBV18 with TRBJ2-1; the match to TRBD2 covers 10 bases. V lost 1 base to trimming and J lost 7 bases; unmatched junction nucleotides: 13. The germline V gene has CDR1 KGHSH and CDR2 LQKENI. This CDR3 is built from 18 residues. CDR3 amino acids: CASSPLSPASGSTNEQFS. CDR3 sequence (DNA): TGTGCCAGCTCACCACTTTCTCCCGCTAGCGGGAGTACGAATGAGCAGTTCTCC.

This clonotype occurred once. The genes are TRBV7-3 and TRBJ2-5, with D possibly matching TRBD1 (6 bases). The V gene lost 2 bases and the J gene lost 5 bases, with 21 bases spanning the gap. Germline values: CDR1 SGHTA, CDR2 FQGTGA. CDR3 length equals 17 residues. CDR3 sequence (DNA): TGTGCCAGCAGCTTAGGGAGAACCGGGACACTTGTGGAGACCCAGTACTTC. Residues: CASSLGRTGTLVETQYF.